These 21 T cell receptor beta chains originate from one sample sequenced in a study of T-cell reconstitution after alpha-beta-depleted transplantation in children. Unique molecular identifiers were incorporated into the prepared TCRbeta library. TCRdb reanalysed the PCR reads using MiXCR and keeps one entry per CDR3 protein. The sample holds approximately 150,000 distinct CDR3 sequences, 8.5% to 10% seen once. This specimen consisted of PBMCs, mostly from graft donor cells, obtained 180 days after TCRalphabeta/CD19-depleted stem cell transplant. The receptor source for this set is a female patient aged 2 to 10 who had a stem cell transplant for congenital amegakaryocytic thrombocytopenia, so the T cells may come from the graft donor.

The chain links TRBV4-3 to TRBJ1-1; D is unclear. The CDR3 length is 14 residues. Per germline, CDR1 LGHNA and CDR2 YSLEER. Deletions cut 7 bases from V and 1 base from J, with 13 bases between. CDR3 in DNA: TGCGCCAGCAAACCAAGCGGAGAGAACACTGAAGCTTTCTTT. It translates to CASKPSGENTEAFF.

The sample holds a few counts of this clonotype. The chain has TRBV5-1 and TRBJ2-1, with D tentatively TRBD1 (6 bases). The germline V gene encodes CDR1 SGHRS and CDR2 YFSETQ. The CDR3 is 14 amino acids. The ends were cut back, 2 bases at V and 8 bases at J, with 14 bases in the middle. This CDR3 reads CASSLRQAGDEQFF. CDR3 coding DNA: TGCGCCAGCAGCTTAAGACAGGCAGGTGATGAGCAGTTCTTC.

This clonotype was detected only a few times. This chain joins TRBV10-3 and TRBJ2-7; no reliable D call. Trimming left V 6 bases short and J 4 bases short, with 16 bases between. Germline CDR1 reads ENHRY; CDR2 reads SYGVKD. This CDR3 has 14 amino acids. This chain's CDR3 is CAISNPIGNYEQYF. CDR3 DNA: TGTGCCATCAGCAACCCCATAGGCAATTACGAGCAGTACTTC.

This clonotype was counted many times. The CDR3 here is CASSLGGPSTDTQYF. Here the CDR3 DNA reads TGTGCCAGCAGCTTGGGGGGACCTAGCACAGATACGCAGTATTTT. The rearrangement uses TRBV7-2 and TRBJ2-3; D may be TRBD2 (6 bases). The CDR3 runs 15 residues. The germline V gene has CDR1 SGHTA and CDR2 FQGNSA. V lost 3 bases to trimming and J lost 0 bases, with 10 bases between them.

In its sample, this clonotype was seen a few times. The chain joins TRBV7-2 to TRBJ1-5, with D perhaps TRBD1 (6 bases). Germline V gene data show CDR1 as SGHTA and CDR2 as FQGNSA. The length of the CDR3 is 13 residues. V lost 4 bases to trimming and J lost 11 bases, with 15 bases between them. As DNA, the CDR3 is TGTGCCAGCAGCTCCGACCCAAGGGGGACCCAGCATTTT. Translated, it gives CASSSDPRGTQHF.

The genes are TRBV7-2 and TRBJ1-2; D perhaps matches TRBD1 (6 bases). Deletions cut 7 bases from V and 7 bases from J, with 13 bases between. The CDR3 consists of 12 residues. Germline assignment: CDR1 SGHTA and CDR2 FQGNSA. CDR3 sequence (DNA): TGTGCCAGCATCGAGAGGGGGTCTGGCTACACCTTC. As protein: CASIERGSGYTF.

Notes on this clonotype: This sequence may be a read error, since a much larger clone differs from it by one base. The J gene is TRBJ1-1, the V gene TRBV29-1; tentatively, D is TRBD1 (5 bases). Trimming shortened V by 7 bases and J by 8 bases, and 20 bases separated the two germline ends. The germline V gene has CDR1 SQVTM and CDR2 ANQGSEA. This CDR3 is built from 13 residues. The CDR3 is CSAVRRGAMEAFF. CDR3 sequence (DNA): TGCAGCGCCGTGAGACGCGGGGCGATGGAAGCTTTCTTT. The full variable domain, completed using reference TRBV29-1 and TRBJ1-1, is SAVISQKPSRDICQRGTSLTIQCQVDSQVTMMFWYRQQPGQSLTLIATANQGSEATYESGFVIDKFPISRPNLTFSTLTVSNMSPEDSSIYLCSAVRRGAMEAFFGQGTRLTVV.

This clonotype was seen ten or more times. V is TRBV28 and J is TRBJ1-1, with 8 bases that match TRBD1. Losses at the gene ends were 3 bases for V and 3 bases for J; bases not matched to a gene: 6. From germline, CDR1 is MDHEN and CDR2 SYDVKM. The CDR3 consists of 15 residues. This chain's CDR3 is CASSLVAQGDTEAFF. CDR3 in DNA: TGTGCCAGCAGTTTGGTAGCACAGGGGGACACTGAAGCTTTCTTT. Using reference TRBV28 and TRBJ1-1 for the parts outside the CDR3, the full variable domain is DVKVTQSSRYLVKRTGEKVFLECVQDMDHENMFWYRQDPGLGLRLIYFSYDVKMKEKGDIPEGYSVSREKKERFSLILESASTNQTSMYLCASSLVAQGDTEAFFGQGTRLTVV.

This chain uses TRBV29-1 with TRBJ2-1, with 12 positions matching TRBD2. V shed 4 bases, J shed 11 bases, and the junction held 9 bases outside the gene matches. This CDR3 is 14 amino acids long. Germline V gives CDR1 SQVTM, CDR2 ANQGSEA. Here the CDR3 DNA reads TGCAGCGTTGCCACTAGCGGGGGGAGTAATCAGCAGTTCTTC. Translating it yields CSVATSGGSNQQFF.

This clonotype ranks as medium-sized. The chain links TRBV20-1 to TRBJ2-2, with D possibly TRBD1 on 5 matching bases. The germline gives CDR1 DFQATT, CDR2 SNEGSKA (reference sequence). This CDR3 has 14 amino acids. V was trimmed by 6 bases and J by 1 base, leaving 12 bases between them. DNA for the CDR3: TGCAGTGCCTCGAGGCAGGGGAACACCGGGGAGCTGTTTTTT. It is translated as CSASRQGNTGELFF.

Remarks on this clonotype: The junction departs from the called germline gene at one end, perhaps through a read error. The genes are TRBV18 and TRBJ2-7; D is ambiguous. The CDR3 runs to 13 residues. Per the germline V gene, CDR1 is KGHSH and CDR2 is LQKENI. Here the CDR3 reads CASSPGLSYKQYF. CDR3 DNA sequence: TGTGCCAGCTCACCCGGCCTCTCCTACAAGCAGTACTTC.

Details on this clonotype: This clone may be a read error of a much larger clone one base away. The V gene is TRBV20-1, the J gene TRBJ2-7; D is uncertain. The V gene's germline CDR1 is DFQATT and CDR2 SNEGSKA (reference sequence). The CDR3 covers 12 residues. With 4 bases removed from V and 10 bases from J, the gap between germline ends came to 17 bases. CDR3 residues: CSATDGPLDQYF. CDR3 bases: TGCAGTGCTACCGACGGACCCTTGGACCAGTACTTC.

This clonotype came up a few times. The chain combines TRBV20-1 with TRBJ2-2, with a weak D call TRBD2 (5 bases). This CDR3 region has 14 residues. Trimming shortened V by 3 bases and J by 3 bases, and 11 bases separated the two germline ends. In germline, CDR1 is DFQATT, CDR2 SNEGSKA (reference sequence). The CDR3 DNA follows: TGCAGTGCTAGTCTAGCCCGTCACACCGGGGAGCTGTTTTTT. This codes for CSASLARHTGELFF.

This chain joins TRBV20-1 and TRBJ1-1; 8 bases fit TRBD1. Germline V gene data show CDR1 as DFQATT and CDR2 as SNEGSKA (reference sequence). V was clipped by 5 bases and J by 2 bases; unmatched bases: 4. There are 13 residues in the CDR3. The CDR3 DNA reads as TGCAGTGCTTATACAGGGGGTAACACTGAAGCTTTCTTT. Its translation is CSAYTGGNTEAFF.

This clonotype was detected ten times or more. The genes are TRBV28 and TRBJ1-1, with 7 bases identical to TRBD1. The J segment lost 7 bases and the V segment lost 7 bases, leaving 9 bases of the junction unmatched. Germline CDR1 and CDR2: MDHEN and SYDVKM. CDR3 length equals 13 residues. The CDR3 coding sequence is TGTGCCAGCACCCTAGACAGGGCGGGTGAAGCTTTCTTT. The encoded protein is CASTLDRAGEAFF.

This clonotype was observed at least ten times. The V call is TRBV15, the J call TRBJ1-3; D ambiguous. The CDR3 consists of 15 residues. Germline-derived CDR1 and CDR2 are LNHNV and YYDKDF (reference sequence). Trimming removed 5 bases at V and 0 bases at J, with 11 bases between. The CDR3 DNA is TGTGCCACCAGCCGACGAGAGAACTCTGGAAACACCATATATTTT. It translates to CATSRRENSGNTIYF.

This clonotype came up many times. The chain uses TRBV12-3 or TRBV12-4 and TRBJ1-1, with D possibly matching TRBD1 (5 bases). The CDR3 has 15 amino acids. Trimming removed 6 bases from V and 4 bases from J, with 18 bases in between. CDR3 loop: CASSLPKGRSTEAFF. The CDR3 coding sequence is TGTGCCAGCAGCTTACCCAAGGGGAGATCCACTGAAGCTTTCTTT.

This clonotype occurred many times. The V gene is TRBV12-3 or TRBV12-4, the J gene TRBJ2-5, with D possibly matching TRBD2 (6 bases). Trimming left V 4 bases short and J 7 bases short, with 19 bases between. This CDR3 region has 15 residues. The CDR3 sequence is CASSSYPGLMVTQYF. CDR3 nucleotide sequence: TGTGCCAGCAGTTCGTATCCGGGACTGATGGTGACCCAGTACTTC.

This clonotype came up many times. The chain joins TRBV6-1 to TRBJ2-3, with D tentatively TRBD1 (5 bases). Germline values: CDR1 MNHNS, CDR2 SASEGT. V was clipped by 6 bases and J by 6 bases, with 7 bases between them. The CDR3 consists of 11 residues. CDR3 protein: CASRRQDTQYF. The CDR3 DNA reads TGTGCCAGCAGAAGACAGGATACGCAGTATTTT.

In this sample, this clonotype turned up a few times. As DNA, the CDR3 is TGTGCCAGCAGCCGAAGATCATATGCGGGGGGAGAGACCCAGTACTTC. It yields the protein CASSRRSYAGGETQYF. The chain has TRBV4-2 and TRBJ2-5; 8 positions agree with TRBD2. Per germline, CDR1 LGHNA and CDR2 YNFKEQ. This CDR3 comprises 16 residues. J was trimmed by 4 bases and V by 4 bases; bases with no gene match: 11.

This clonotype was counted at least ten times. The chain uses TRBV11-3 and TRBJ2-5, with a tentative D call TRBD1 (5 bases). CDR3 length equals 16 residues. The V end was cut by 1 base, the J end by 3 bases, with 15 bases between. CDR1 SGHNT and CDR2 YENEEA come from the germline V gene. For the CDR3, the DNA is TGTGCCAGCAGCTTAGCGAACGGCCAGGGTGAAGAGACCCAGTACTTC. Amino acids: CASSLANGQGEETQYF.